This T cell receptor beta chain derives from a study of T-cell reconstitution after alpha-beta-depleted transplantation in children. Study outcomes and limitations: Some patients' high day-60 TCRbeta diversity was traced to surviving recipient T cells and thymic progenitors.

About this clonotype itself: As yet, its antigen is unknown.

Unique molecular identifiers were used to barcode this TCRbeta library. Via MiXCR, TCRdb re-called the PCR reads, giving one row per CDR3 protein. The table records fewer than 550,000 distinct CDR3 sequences, 15% to 20% of them present only once. This receptor was identified in a boy younger than two who had a stem cell transplant for Wiskott-Aldrich syndrome, so the T cells may come from the graft donor. This sample comprised PBMCs, mostly from graft donor cells, obtained 360 days after TCRalphabeta/CD19-depleted stem cell transplant.

CDR3 sequence reads: CASREGLPISSYEQYF. DNA of the CDR3: TGTGCCAGCAGAGAGGGACTACCTATTAGCTCCTACGAGCAGTACTTC. V and J are TRBV2 and TRBJ2-7, with 7 bases matching TRBD2. Germline V gene sequence: CDR1 SNHLY, CDR2 FYNNEI. There are 16 residues in the CDR3. The ends lost 6 bases at V and 0 bases at J; junction bases unmatched: 11.